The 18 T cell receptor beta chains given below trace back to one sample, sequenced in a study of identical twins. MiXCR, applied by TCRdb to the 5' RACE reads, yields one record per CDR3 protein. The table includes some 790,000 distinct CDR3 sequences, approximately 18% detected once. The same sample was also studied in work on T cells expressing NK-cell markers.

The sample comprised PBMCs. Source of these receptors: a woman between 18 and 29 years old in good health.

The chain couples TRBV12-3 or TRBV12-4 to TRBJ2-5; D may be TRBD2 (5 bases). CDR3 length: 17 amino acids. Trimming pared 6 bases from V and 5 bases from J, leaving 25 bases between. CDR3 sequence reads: CASRQTGVGTRGETQYF. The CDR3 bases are TGTGCCAGCAGGCAAACCGGGGTCGGTACACGTGGGGAGACCCAGTACTTC.

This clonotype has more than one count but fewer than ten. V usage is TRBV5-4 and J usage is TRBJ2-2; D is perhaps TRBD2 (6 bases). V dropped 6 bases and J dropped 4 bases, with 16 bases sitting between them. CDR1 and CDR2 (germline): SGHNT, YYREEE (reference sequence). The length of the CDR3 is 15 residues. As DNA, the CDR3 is TGTGCCAGCACCCCAACGACTAGAGTCACCGGGGAGCTGTTTTTT. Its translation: CASTPTTRVTGELFF.

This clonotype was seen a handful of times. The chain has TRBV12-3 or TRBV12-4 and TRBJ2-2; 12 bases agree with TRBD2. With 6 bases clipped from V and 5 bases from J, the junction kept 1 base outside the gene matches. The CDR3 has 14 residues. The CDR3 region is CASRLAGGTGELFF. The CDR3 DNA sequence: TGTGCCAGCAGACTAGCGGGAGGAACCGGGGAGCTGTTTTTT.

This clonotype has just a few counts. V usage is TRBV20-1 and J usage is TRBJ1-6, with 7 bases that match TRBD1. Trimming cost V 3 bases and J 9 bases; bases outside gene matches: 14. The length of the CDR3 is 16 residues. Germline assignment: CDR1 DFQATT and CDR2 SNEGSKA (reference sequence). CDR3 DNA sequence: TGCAGTGCTAGGCACCGGGCCCAGGGGGATGGTTCACCCCTCCACTTT. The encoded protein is CSARHRAQGDGSPLHF.

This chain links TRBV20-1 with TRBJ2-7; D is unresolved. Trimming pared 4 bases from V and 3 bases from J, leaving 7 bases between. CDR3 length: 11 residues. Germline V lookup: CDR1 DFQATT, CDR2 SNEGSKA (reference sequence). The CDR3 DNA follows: TGCAGTGCTACGGAGTACTACGAGCAGTACTTC. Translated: CSATEYYEQYF.

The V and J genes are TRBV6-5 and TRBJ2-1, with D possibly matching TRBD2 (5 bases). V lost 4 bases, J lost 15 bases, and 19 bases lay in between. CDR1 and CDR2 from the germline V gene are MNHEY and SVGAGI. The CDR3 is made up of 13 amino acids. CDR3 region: CASSSDPGFARFF. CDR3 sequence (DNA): TGTGCCAGCAGTTCCGACCCGGGGTTCGCGCGGTTCTTC.

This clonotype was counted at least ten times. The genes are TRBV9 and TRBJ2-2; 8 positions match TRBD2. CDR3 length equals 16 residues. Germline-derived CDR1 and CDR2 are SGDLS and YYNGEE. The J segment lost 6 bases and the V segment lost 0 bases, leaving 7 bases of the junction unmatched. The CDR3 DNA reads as TGTGCCAGCAGCGTAGGATTTAGCGGGACGGCCGGGGAGCTGTTTTTT. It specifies CASSVGFSGTAGELFF.

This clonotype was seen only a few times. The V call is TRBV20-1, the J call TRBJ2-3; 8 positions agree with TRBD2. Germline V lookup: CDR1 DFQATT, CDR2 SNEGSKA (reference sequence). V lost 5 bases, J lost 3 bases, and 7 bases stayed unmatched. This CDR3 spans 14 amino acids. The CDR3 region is CSAAGLARTDTQYF. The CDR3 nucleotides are TGCAGTGCTGCAGGACTAGCTCGAACAGATACGCAGTATTTT.

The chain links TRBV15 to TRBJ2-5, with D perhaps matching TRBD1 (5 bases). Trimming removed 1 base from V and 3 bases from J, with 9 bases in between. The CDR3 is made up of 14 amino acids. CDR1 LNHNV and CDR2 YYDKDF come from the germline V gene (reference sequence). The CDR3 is CATSRVRREETQYF. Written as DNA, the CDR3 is TGTGCCACCAGCAGAGTTCGCAGGGAAGAGACCCAGTACTTC. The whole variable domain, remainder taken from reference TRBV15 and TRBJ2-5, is DAMVIQNPRYQVTQFGKPVTLSCSQTLNHNVMYWYQQKSSQAPKLLFHYYDKDFNNEADTPDNFQSRRPNTSFCFLDIRSPGLGDTAMYLCATSRVRREETQYFGPGTRLLVL.

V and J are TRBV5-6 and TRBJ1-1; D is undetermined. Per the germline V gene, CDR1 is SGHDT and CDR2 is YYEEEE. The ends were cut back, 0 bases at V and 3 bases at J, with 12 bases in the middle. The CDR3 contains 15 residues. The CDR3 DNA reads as TGTGCCAGCAGCTTGGGTCCGAACAGTTACACTGAAGCTTTCTTT. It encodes CASSLGPNSYTEAFF.

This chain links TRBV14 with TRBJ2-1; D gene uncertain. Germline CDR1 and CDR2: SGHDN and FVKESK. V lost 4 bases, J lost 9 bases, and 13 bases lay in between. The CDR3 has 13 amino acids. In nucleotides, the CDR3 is TGTGCCAGCAGCCTGGGGTGGAGTCGTGAGCAGTTCTTC. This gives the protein CASSLGWSREQFF.

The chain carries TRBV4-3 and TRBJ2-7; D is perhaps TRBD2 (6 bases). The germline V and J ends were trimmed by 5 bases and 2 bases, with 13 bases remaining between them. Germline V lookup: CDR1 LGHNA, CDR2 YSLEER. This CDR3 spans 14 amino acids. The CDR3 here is CASSRSGGTYEQYF. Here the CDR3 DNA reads TGCGCCAGCAGCAGGTCCGGCGGGACCTACGAGCAGTACTTC.

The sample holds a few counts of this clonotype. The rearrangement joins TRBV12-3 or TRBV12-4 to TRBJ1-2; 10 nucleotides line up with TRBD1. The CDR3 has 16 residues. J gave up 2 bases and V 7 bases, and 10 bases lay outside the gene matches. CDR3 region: CASTDLQGQGNYGYTF. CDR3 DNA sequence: TGTGCCAGCACCGATCTTCAGGGACAGGGGAACTATGGCTACACCTTC.

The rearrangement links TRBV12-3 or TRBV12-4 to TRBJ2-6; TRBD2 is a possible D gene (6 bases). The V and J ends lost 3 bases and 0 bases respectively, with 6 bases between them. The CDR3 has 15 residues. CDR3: CASSFGGSGANVLTF. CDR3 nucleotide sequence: TGTGCCAGCAGTTTCGGGGGCTCTGGGGCCAACGTCCTGACTTTC.

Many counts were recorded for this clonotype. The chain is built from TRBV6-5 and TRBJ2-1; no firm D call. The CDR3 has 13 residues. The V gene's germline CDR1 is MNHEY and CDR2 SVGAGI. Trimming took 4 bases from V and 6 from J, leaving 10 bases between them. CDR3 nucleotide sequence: TGTGCCAGCAGTTCTTCTTGGCGCAATGAGCAGTTCTTC. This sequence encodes CASSSSWRNEQFF.

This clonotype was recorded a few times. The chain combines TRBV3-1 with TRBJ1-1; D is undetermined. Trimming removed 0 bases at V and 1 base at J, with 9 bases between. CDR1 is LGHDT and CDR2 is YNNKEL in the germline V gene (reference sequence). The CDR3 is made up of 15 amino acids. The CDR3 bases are TGTGCCAGCAGCCAAGAGCGAAACGCGAACACTGAAGCTTTCTTT. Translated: CASSQERNANTEAFF.

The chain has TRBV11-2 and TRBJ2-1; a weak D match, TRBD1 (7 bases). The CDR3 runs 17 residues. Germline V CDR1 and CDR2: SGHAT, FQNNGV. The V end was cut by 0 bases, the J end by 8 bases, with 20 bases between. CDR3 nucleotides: TGTGCCAGCAGCTTAGATCTAAGGAGGGGGCGTGTTGATGAGCAGTTCTTC. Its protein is CASSLDLRRGRVDEQFF.

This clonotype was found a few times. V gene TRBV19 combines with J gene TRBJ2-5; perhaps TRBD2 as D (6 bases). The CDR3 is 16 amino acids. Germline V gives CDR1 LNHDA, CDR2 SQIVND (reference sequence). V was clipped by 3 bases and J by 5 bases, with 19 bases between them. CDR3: CASSIQTSPYSETQYF. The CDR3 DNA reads TGTGCCAGTAGTATTCAGACTAGTCCCTACTCGGAGACCCAGTACTTC.